Below, 17 T cell receptor beta chains from the same sample are listed, as sequenced in a study of cytomegalovirus exposure and HLA in healthy donors. The study ran its PCR with 60 Vbeta and 13 Jbeta primers. The method was immunoSEQ multiplex PCR; TCRdb's version includes in-frame clones alone and lacks a portion of them. The sample lists about 82,000 clones; approximately 80% were seen once. Material for sequencing was PBMCs. These receptors were obtained from a man in his fifties or sixties in good health and CMV-seronegative.

The table lists this clone with a count of one. The chain couples TRBV18 to TRBJ1-4, with D unresolved. Germline V gene sequence: CDR1 KGHSH, CDR2 LQKENI. V lost 2 bases, J lost 0 bases, and 13 bases lay in between. The CDR3 is 17 amino acids. CDR3 sequence reads: CASSPLSTASTNEKLFF. The CDR3 bases are TGTGCCAGCTCACCATTATCAACAGCCTCAACTAATGAAAAACTGTTTTTT.

The chain has TRBV9 and TRBJ2-7; D is perhaps TRBD1 (5 bases). This CDR3 comprises 15 residues. Germline V lookup: CDR1 SGDLS, CDR2 YYNGEE. Trimming took 0 bases from V and 6 from J, leaving 16 bases between them. Here the CDR3 reads CASSVDQGVGREQYF. Here the CDR3 DNA reads TGTGCCAGCAGCGTAGACCAGGGCGTCGGGCGCGAGCAGTACTTC.

This clone was found once. This chain links TRBV7-2 with TRBJ2-3; 8 bases are shared with TRBD2. Germline loops: CDR1 SGHTA, CDR2 FQGNSA. This CDR3 contains 17 residues. Unmatched junction bases numbered 9, after V lost 4 bases and J lost 0 bases. The CDR3 region is CASSSLSGITSTDTQYF. CDR3 in DNA: TGTGCCAGCAGCTCCCTTAGCGGGATAACTAGCACAGATACGCAGTATTTT.

This chain connects TRBV29-1 to TRBJ2-7; TRBD2 matches at 9 bases. The CDR3 extends over 13 amino acids. The J segment lost 2 bases and the V segment lost 4 bases, leaving 3 bases of the junction unmatched. Germline CDR1 is SQVTM and CDR2 is ANQGSEA. CDR3 residues: CSVVVAGAYEQYF. In nucleotides, the CDR3 is TGCAGCGTTGTCGTAGCGGGGGCCTACGAGCAGTACTTC.

The rearrangement uses TRBV19 and TRBJ1-1; 9 bases map to TRBD1. This CDR3 region has 15 residues. Losses at the gene ends were 1 base for V and 12 bases for J; bases not matched to a gene: 12. Germline V CDR1 and CDR2: LNHDA, SQIVND (reference sequence). This chain's CDR3 is CASSIGLGQGLLSFF. For the CDR3, the DNA is TGTGCCAGTAGTATAGGGCTGGGACAGGGTCTTTTGTCTTTCTTT.

The rearrangement joins TRBV6-6 to TRBJ2-7; 8 bases are shared with TRBD1. Germline V CDR1 and CDR2: MNHNY, SVGAGI (reference sequence). Trimming cost V 6 bases and J 3 bases; bases outside gene matches: 7. CDR3 length: 14 residues. CDR3 in amino acids: CASSLDRGRYEQYF. CDR3 coding DNA: TGTGCCAGCAGCTTAGACAGGGGACGCTACGAGCAGTACTTC.

The V call is TRBV10-3, the J call TRBJ2-6; D possibly corresponds to TRBD2 (6 bases). CDR1 is ENHRY, CDR2 SYGVKD, per germline. The CDR3 extends over 15 amino acids. The V gene lost 4 bases and the J gene lost 3 bases, with 10 bases spanning the gap. The CDR3 DNA reads TGTGCCATCAGTGTCGGGGGTGGTGGGGCCAACGTCCTGACTTTC. It specifies CAISVGGGGANVLTF.

The chain recombines TRBV10-3 with TRBJ2-7; TRBD2 agrees at 9 bases. CDR1 and CDR2 from the germline V gene are ENHRY and SYGVKD. V shed 7 bases, J shed 1 base, and the junction held 8 bases outside the gene matches. The CDR3 covers 15 residues. For the CDR3, the DNA is TGTGCCATCAAGAGCCCAGCGGGGGGTTCCTACGAGCAGTACTTC. Translated: CAIKSPAGGSYEQYF.

This clone was seen once. V usage is TRBV19 and J usage is TRBJ1-4; D remains unclear. V lost 5 bases, J lost 5 bases, and 18 bases lay in between. The CDR3 consists of 16 residues. Germline values: CDR1 LNHDA, CDR2 SQIVND (reference sequence). The CDR3 loop reads CASSPLGSSFNEKLFF. As DNA, the CDR3 is TGTGCCAGTAGTCCCCTCGGGAGCTCTTTCAATGAAAAACTGTTTTTT.

This clone was seen more than once but under ten times. In nucleotides, the CDR3 is TGTGCCAGTAGTACGGGAGGGGTCAACTCTGGAAACACCATATATTTT. Its protein product is CASSTGGVNSGNTIYF. The V gene is TRBV19, the J gene TRBJ1-3, with D perhaps matching TRBD1 (5 bases). The CDR3 is made up of 16 amino acids. Germline CDR1 and CDR2: LNHDA and SQIVND (reference sequence). Between the trimmed V and J ends, which lost 4 bases and 0 bases, there was a span of 13 bases.

This rearrangement joins TRBV5-8 to TRBJ2-6, with D uncertain. The CDR3 loop spans 17 amino acids. Trimming left V 4 bases short and J 4 bases short, with 18 bases between. CDR1 SGHTS and CDR2 YDEGEE come from the germline V gene. In DNA form, the CDR3 reads TGTGCCAGCAGCAACCCTGAGAAGCGCTCCGGGGCCAACGTCCTGACTTTC. This encodes CASSNPEKRSGANVLTF.

This chain joins TRBV2 and TRBJ2-7; possible D gene TRBD1, 5 bases. Germline lookup yields CDR1 SNHLY and CDR2 FYNNEI. V was cut by 8 bases and J by 2 bases, with 13 bases left in between. The CDR3 sequence is 13 residues long. CDR3 nucleotides: TGTGCCAGCCTAAGAGACAGCGCCTACGAGCAGTACTTC. This sequence encodes CASLRDSAYEQYF.

V usage is TRBV6-1 and J usage is TRBJ2-3; D uncertain. The CDR3 covers 15 residues. Germline CDR1 and CDR2: MNHNS and SASEGT. V was cut by 6 bases and J by 1 base, with 14 bases left in between. The CDR3 coding sequence is TGTGCCAGCAGCCCCCGCGATAGCCGCACAGATACGCAGTATTTT. As protein: CASSPRDSRTDTQYF.

The chain employs TRBV5-5 and TRBJ2-7; D call uncertain. V gave up 1 base and J gave up 5 bases, with 16 bases separating them. Germline V gene lookup returns CDR1 SGHKS and CDR2 YYEKEE (reference sequence). The CDR3 runs 15 residues. CDR3 sequence reads: CASSLQPVTRDEQYF. The CDR3 DNA reads TGTGCCAGCAGCTTGCAACCGGTGACTCGCGACGAGCAGTACTTC.

This chain connects TRBV11-2 to TRBJ2-7; TRBD1 might be the D (8 bases). Germline V gives CDR1 SGHAT, CDR2 FQNNGV. This CDR3 is 14 amino acids long. The V end lost 5 bases, the J end lost 7 bases, and 18 bases lay between the germline ends. CDR3 bases: TGTGCCAGCAGCCCACATACAGGGGGGGAAGAGCAGTACTTC. As protein: CASSPHTGGEEQYF.

This chain uses TRBV2 with TRBJ2-1, with 7 bases that match TRBD2. V lost 6 bases to trimming and J lost 6 bases; unmatched junction nucleotides: 17. CDR1 SNHLY and CDR2 FYNNEI come from the germline V gene. The CDR3 is 17 residues long. The CDR3 DNA reads as TGTGCCAGCAGAGGTGATCGGCGAGCGGGAAAATTCAATGAGCAGTTCTTC. Its translation is CASRGDRRAGKFNEQFF.

The chain has TRBV11-3 and TRBJ1-5; 10 bases map to TRBD1. Per the germline V gene, CDR1 is SGHNT and CDR2 is YENEEA. Trimming at V came to 0 bases and at J to 7 bases, leaving 9 bases not matched to a gene. CDR3 length equals 17 residues. The CDR3 DNA reads TGTGCCAGCAGCTTAGATTTTCTCGGACAGGGGGGACAGCCCCAGCATTTT. The encoded protein is CASSLDFLGQGGQPQHF.